This T cell receptor (beta chain) stems from a study of CD8 T cells in ankylosing spondylitis (dated by TCRdb to about 2017). For the study in its entirety: The study set out to find disease-linked TCR variants by profiling T cell receptor beta repertoires in ankylosing spondylitis patients and healthy donors. Peripheral blood was sampled, and synovial fluid was additionally collected from ankylosing spondylitis patients. In total, the full study cohort was made up of nearly 110 healthy donors and roughly 27 ankylosing spondylitis patients. Overall study results and their limits: Blood from ankylosing spondylitis patients appeared to be characterized by a TCR beta motif made up of about 8 highly homologous amino acid variants. The disease-linked clones showed a CD8+ phenotype and occurred at relatively low frequencies in peripheral blood. Some of the motif variants had been reported before in the synovial fluid and blood of reactive arthritis patients, a finding that suggests common disease-initiation mechanisms. According to the report, matched synovial fluid samples from ankylosing spondylitis patients were significantly enriched for the disease-linked clones.

Remarks on this clonotype: The target of this receptor is not known. Base qualities are not provided; no much larger clone lies one nucleotide away.

V trim: 6 bases; J trim: 5 bases; unmatched bases: 4. Measured from the cysteine to the phenylalanine, the CDR3 is 13 residues long. The only DNA kept is the CDR3, 39 bases in frame from the first base. The germline V gene yields MNHNS for CDR1 and SASEGT for CDR2. Data came from an Illumina HiSeq 2500. Quantitative 5'-RACE with molecular barcodes was used to prepare TCR beta libraries. The paper's data handling went like this. Disease-linked TCR variants were identified with a new computational method built on a probabilistic model of VDJ rearrangement. The raw public data were reprocessed by TCRdb itself: fastp quality trimming at Q25, MiXCR clonotype calling, in-frame beta chains only. Under each unique CDR3 protein, matching rows form one entry showing the most common genes and DNA. TCRdb, not the original authors, processed these V and J calls. Present in this sample are a few hundred thousand distinct CDR3 sequences, around 20% of which were seen just once. Of the sample, about 16% is held by the ten largest clones.

Rearrangement joined TRBV6-1 to TRBJ2-3, and 8 bases in between align with TRBD1. This clonotype was obtained from a male donor with ankylosing spondylitis. Sequencing was performed on blood, either unsorted or a sorted T cell fraction (not recorded which). Read as DNA, the sequence is TGTGCCAGCAGCAGGGGGCTAGGAGATACGCAGTATTTT. The resulting protein is CASSRGLGDTQYF.